This T cell receptor beta chain is from a study of blood T cell repertoires in COVID-19. TCRdb's copy holds only in-frame clones and misses some; the assay was immunoSEQ multiplex PCR. The sample carries approximately 200,000 clones, about nine tenths recorded once. The V segment lost 7 bases and the J segment 9 bases; nucleotides outside the gene matches: 13. Germline V gene lookup returns CDR1 MDHEN and CDR2 SYDVKM. The CDR3 is 15 amino acids. What was sequenced was peripheral blood. The sequence was collected from a woman in her 30s with acute or convalescent COVID-19. The chain employs TRBV28 and TRBJ2-1; TRBD2 aligns across 9 bases. CDR3 sequence reads: CASTRFGGRGGEQFF. CDR3 bases: TGTGCCAGCACGAGGTTTGGCGGGAGGGGTGGTGAGCAGTTCTTC.